Below, one T cell receptor beta chain is given with its context. These data belong to a study of blood T cell repertoires in COVID-19. The wider study: Both acute and convalescent COVID-19 samples were obtained from the United States, Italy and Spain. Nucleic acid was either cDNA or gDNA, and it came from T cells, B-cell-depleted T cells, or PBMCs.

Study processing details: Using reference gene primer amplification, nucleated cell counts were estimated. TCRdb's copy holds only in-frame clones and misses some; the assay was immunoSEQ multiplex PCR. That table gives V, J and clone size, and the DNA gave D and trimming. This sample has some 100,000 clones; approximately 84% occur once, and the top ten carry about 4.4%. Sequencing input: peripheral blood. The clonotype comes from a man aged 55 to 69 with acute or convalescent COVID-19.

The CDR3 is CASTLPPGQPQHF. CDR3 nucleotide sequence: TGTGCCAGCACCCTCCCGCCAGGTCAGCCCCAGCATTTT. The chain links TRBV6-5 to TRBJ1-5; the D is unclear. Trimming pared 7 bases from V and 6 bases from J, leaving 13 bases between. The germline V gene encodes CDR1 MNHEY and CDR2 SVGAGI. There are 13 residues in the CDR3.